This T cell receptor (beta chain) was recovered during a study of blood T cells in healthy people across ages. Broader study findings: Long-lived donors exceeded aged donors in naive CD4+ cells and diversity.

As for this clonotype: Antigen unknown.

V lost 2 bases and J lost 5, with 12 bases in between. Germline V gene lookup returns CDR1 GTSNPN and CDR2 SVGIG (reference sequence). This CDR3 has 13 residues. Per-sample yields of isolated PBMCs were at least 6.5 million. A J-beta primer mix and a sample-barcoded 5' primer were used in a second PCR of roughly 6 to 12 cycles. TCRdb redid the calling of the 5' RACE reads with MiXCR, one entry per CDR3 protein. The table lists fewer than 800,000 distinct CDR3 sequences, around 21% of them singletons. Source material: blood. The sequence came from a man between 65 and 79 years old in good health. The chain uses TRBV30 and TRBJ2-5; a weak D match, TRBD2 (6 bases). CDR3 sequence reads: CAWSRRAGETQYF. CDR3 bases: TGTGCCTGGAGTAGGAGGGCCGGGGAGACCCAGTACTTC.